The source of this T cell receptor (beta chain) is a study of T cell responses to AZD1222 COVID-19 vaccine. General observations from the study: As reported, nearly half of all spike-specific TCRs target variant regions that are unmutated. Only a handful of AZD1222 recipients, roughly six in all, had baseline seropositivity. Spike-specific TCR depth and breadth grew after two AZD1222 doses. Clonal diversity may have been underestimated, and the donors were mostly white British, with more females than males.

The germline V gene has CDR1 LNHDA and CDR2 SQIVND (reference sequence). Trimming took 3 bases from V and 11 from J, leaving 18 bases between them. The CDR3 contains 14 residues. Using immunoSEQ multiplex PCR, the repertoire was profiled, and TCRdb retains in-frame clones only, with some absent. The sample consists of 80,000 to 95,000 clones, 92% of them appearing once. This clone was observed a single time. The antigen remains unidentified. This TCR came from an adult in good health. Sequenced here: peripheral blood, sampled on day 0 of AZD1222 vaccination. V usage is TRBV19 and J usage is TRBJ2-3; the D call may be TRBD1 or TRBD2 (5 bases each). The CDR3 bases are TGTGCCAGTAGTATTTGGGGGAACGGGCAGGGGCAGTATTTT. Its protein is CASSIWGNGQGQYF.